This T cell receptor (beta chain) was sequenced for a study of cytomegalovirus exposure and HLA in healthy donors. Study-level points and caveats: Earlier findings revealed that most TCR beta V segments proved productive either about 90% or about 30% of the time. Later analysis demonstrated an association between a missense DCLRE1C variant and TCR beta V- and J-gene trimming. Based on reports, TCR beta sequences accurately predicted HLA-A and HLA-B alleles for most subjects.

By frequency in the sample, this clone is medium-sized. Antigen specificity is unknown. PCR involved 60 Vbeta and 13 Jbeta primers. TCRdb keeps only in-frame clones here, not all; method: immunoSEQ multiplex PCR. The sample lists 110,000 to 150,000 clones; less than 10% were seen once. The germline V gene has CDR1 MNHEY and CDR2 SVGAGI. The V end was cut by 4 bases, the J end by 6 bases, with 13 bases between. This CDR3 is 13 amino acids long. This rearrangement joins TRBV6-5 to TRBJ2-7; TRBD2 is a possible D gene (6 bases). The specimen sequenced was PBMCs. The source of this sequence is a man in his fifties or sixties in good health and CMV-seronegative. CDR3 loop: CASSSGLRGEQYF. In DNA, the CDR3 is TGTGCCAGCAGTTCGGGACTCAGAGGCGAGCAGTACTTC.